This T cell receptor (beta chain) was captured in a study of T cell responses to AZD1222 COVID-19 vaccine. The germline gives CDR1 MGHDK, CDR2 SYGVNS. The ends were cut back, 8 bases at V and 4 bases at J, with 20 bases in the middle. The CDR3 length is 15 residues. Profiling relied on immunoSEQ multiplex PCR, and the TCRdb table lists in-frame clones only, not all of them. Among 130,000 or so clones listed, 91% were seen once. The J gene is TRBJ2-5, the V gene TRBV25-1; D is perhaps TRBD1 or TRBD2 (5 bases each). The sample consisted of peripheral blood, taken 28 days after the second dose of the MenACWY control vaccine. This receptor was obtained from an adult who received the MenACWY meningococcal vaccine as a control. This CDR3 is CASSPGLVFPETQYF. The CDR3 bases are TGTGCCAGCTCCCCGGGGCTAGTGTTTCCAGAGACCCAGTACTTC.